The rows below give T cell receptor beta chains drawn from one sample of a study of identical twins. Via MiXCR, TCRdb re-called the 5' RACE reads, giving one row per CDR3 protein. The sample includes 1.5 million to 2 million distinct CDR3 sequences, around a third of them seen just once. The specimen was cord blood. These receptors all come from a newborn girl in good health. Both conserved end residues are part of each CDR3. The D gene is left open where the match is weak. The listing skips clone size in some rows; elsewhere it reads once, few, many or a size class.

TRBJ2-1,TRBV12-3/TRBV12-4,TRBD2,16,NA,TGTGCCAGCAGCCAGATGAGGACTAGCGTGTACAATGAGCAGTTCTTC,CASSQMRTSVYNEQFF
TRBJ2-1,TRBV12-3/TRBV12-4,TRBD2,15,NA,TGTGCCAGCAGAACGAGCGGGAAAGTCTACAATGAGCAGTTCTTC,CASRTSGKVYNEQFF
TRBJ2-7,TRBV29-1,NA,13,NA,TGCAGCGTTGTAGGCAGGTGGACCTACGAGCAGTACTTC,CSVVGRWTYEQYF
TRBJ2-3,TRBV9,TRBD2,17,once,TGTGCCAGCAGCGTAGGTCCGGGAGGGGAAGGGACAGATACGCAGTATTTT,CASSVGPGGEGTDTQYF
TRBJ2-7,TRBV12-3/TRBV12-4,NA,14,few,TGTGCCAGCAGTCCGCCCCAGGGCCCCTACGAGCAGTACTTC,CASSPPQGPYEQYF
TRBJ2-3,TRBV7-9,NA,17,NA,TGTGCCAGCAGCTTAGCGATTATGGGGAAGAGCACAGATACGCAGTATTTT,CASSLAIMGKSTDTQYF
TRBJ2-1,TRBV7-9,TRBD1,16,few,TGTGCCAGCAGCACCAAACCAGGGACAGGGGGCAATGAGCAGTTCTTC,CASSTKPGTGGNEQFF
TRBJ2-3,TRBV30,NA,14,NA,TGTGCCTGGACAGCACCTTACCCCCCAGATACGCAGTATTTT,CAWTAPYPPDTQYF
TRBJ2-7,TRBV20-1,NA,12,once,TGCAGTGCCCTAAAAGGACTTAATGAGCAGTACTTC,CSALKGLNEQYF
TRBJ2-3,TRBV7-6,TRBD1,18,NA,TGTGCCAGCAGCTTAGTCGGGGTCCGGGACAGGGTCACAGATACGCAGTATTTT,CASSLVGVRDRVTDTQYF
TRBJ2-3,TRBV12-5,TRBD2,16,NA,TGTGCTAGTGGTTTGGGGAGCGGGGGGAGCGCAGATACGCAGTATTTT,CASGLGSGGSADTQYF
TRBJ1-4,TRBV12-3/TRBV12-4,NA,16,NA,TGTGCCAGCAGTTCCCCCTGGAGGGATGGTAATGAAAAACCGTTTTTT,CASSSPWRDGNEKPFF
TRBJ1-2,TRBV3-1,NA,13,NA,TGTGCCAGCAGCCAAAGGCTGAGGGGGGGCTACACCTTC,CASSQRLRGGYTF
TRBJ2-7,TRBV5-1,TRBD2,17,few,TGCGCCAGCAGCTTGGGACTAGCGGGCCAAAGCTCCTACGAGCAGTACTTC,CASSLGLAGQSSYEQYF
TRBJ2-5,TRBV12-3/TRBV12-4,NA,13,few,TGTGCCAGCAGTTTAGGGAGCGTAAACACCCAGTACTTC,CASSLGSVNTQYF
TRBJ1-2,TRBV29-1,NA,12,few,TGCAGCGTTGAAGGCACGTTCGGTCGCTACACCTTC,CSVEGTFGRYTF
TRBJ2-5,TRBV25-1,NA,11,many,TGTGCCAGCAGTGAAAAAGAGACCCAGTACTTC,CASSEKETQYF
TRBJ2-3,TRBV29-1,TRBD2,17,few,TGCAGCGTCGTCCGGGGGGGGACTAGCGGGGGCACAGATACGCAGTATTTT,CSVVRGGTSGGTDTQYF
TRBJ2-4,TRBV27,NA,12,NA,TGTGCCAGCAGTTTATGGGGTTACGGGCAGTACTTC,CASSLWGYGQYF
TRBJ2-1,TRBV4-2,NA,15,few,TGTGCCAGCAGCCAACCCGGGGGGCAGTACAATGAGCAGTTCTTC,CASSQPGGQYNEQFF
TRBJ2-1,TRBV11-2,NA,15,few,TGTGCCAGCAGCTTGGGCGCTAGCAGATACAATGAGCAGTTCTTC,CASSLGASRYNEQFF
TRBJ2-7,TRBV11-2,NA,14,many,TGTGCCAGCAGCTCGGGACGAACTTCCTACGAGCAGTACTTC,CASSSGRTSYEQYF
TRBJ2-1,TRBV7-9,TRBD1,12,few,TGTGCCTATTGGACAGGGGACAATGAGCAGTTCTTC,CAYWTGDNEQFF
TRBJ2-7,TRBV10-3,NA,15,NA,TGTGCCATCGGAAGTGGGCCAGGGAATTTCTACGAGCAGTACTTC,CAIGSGPGNFYEQYF
TRBJ1-4,TRBV20-1,NA,15,once,TGCAGTGCTAGAGGGGGATTTCCGGGCGGGGGAAAACTGTTTTTT,CSARGGFPGGGKLFF
TRBJ2-3,TRBV15,NA,17,NA,TGTGCCACCAGCAGAGATATAGAACAAGCGTATTCAGATACGCAGTATTTT,CATSRDIEQAYSDTQYF
TRBJ2-7,TRBV29-1,NA,13,NA,TGCAGCGTTGGGATGTGGGGGGTTGCCGAGCAGTACTTC,CSVGMWGVAEQYF
TRBJ2-7,TRBV2,TRBD2,14,few,TGTGCCAGCAGCCAGACTAGCGGGGGCAACGAGCAGTACTTC,CASSQTSGGNEQYF
TRBJ2-4,TRBV3-1,NA,16,few,TGTGCCAGCAGCCAAGAAAGGCTAGCCCGCGGTAACATTCAGTACTTC,CASSQERLARGNIQYF
TRBJ2-5,TRBV5-6,NA,15,NA,TGTGCCAGCAGCTTGTTGTCCGTTGGGATACAGACCCAGTACTTC,CASSLLSVGIQTQYF